Sequencing of this T cell receptor (beta chain) was carried out in a study of OX40 agonist ivuxolimab in advanced cancers. Study summary: Clinicians treated patients with ivuxolimab, an agonistic anti-OX40 (CD134) antibody. Cohort: 80% to 90% men, mean age about 62, aged about 20 to 90.

Clones were read by immunoSEQ multiplex PCR, and TCRdb kept only the in-frame ones, dropping some. The table records fewer than 100,000 clones, roughly 86% of them present only once. This TCR came from an adult with an advanced solid tumor such as melanoma, head and neck, liver or kidney cancer. The material sequenced was CD4+ or CD8+ T cells sorted from blood, taken in a trial of the OX40 agonist ivuxolimab.

The CDR3 DNA reads as TGTGCCAGCTCACTTGGGACTAGCGGGATCTACGAGCAGTACTTC. The encoded protein is CASSLGTSGIYEQYF. V is TRBV18 and J is TRBJ2-7, with 13 bases identical to TRBD2. Germline V lookup: CDR1 KGHSH, CDR2 LQKENI. V dropped 4 bases and J dropped 3; count of bases not matched to a gene: 3. The CDR3 sequence is 15 residues long.